This TCR beta chain was captured in a study of control samples from healthy donors and cancer patients. TCRdb's copy holds only in-frame clones and misses some; the assay was immunoSEQ multiplex PCR. The data contain 120,000 or so clones, around 86% of them seen just once; the ten biggest clones take up over 6.5%. Germline CDR1 and CDR2: MNHNS and SASEGT. This CDR3 comprises 16 residues. The ends were cut back, 3 bases at V and 5 bases at J, with 20 bases in the middle. This clone was seen only a few times. The clonotype originates from a man aged 35 to 55 in good health. This sequence joins TRBV6-1 and TRBJ2-7; perhaps TRBD1 as D (6 bases). The sample consisted of blood. The CDR3 spells CASSDLKTQGVHEQYF. The CDR3 coding sequence is TGTGCCAGCAGTGACTTAAAAACACAGGGTGTCCACGAGCAGTACTTC.